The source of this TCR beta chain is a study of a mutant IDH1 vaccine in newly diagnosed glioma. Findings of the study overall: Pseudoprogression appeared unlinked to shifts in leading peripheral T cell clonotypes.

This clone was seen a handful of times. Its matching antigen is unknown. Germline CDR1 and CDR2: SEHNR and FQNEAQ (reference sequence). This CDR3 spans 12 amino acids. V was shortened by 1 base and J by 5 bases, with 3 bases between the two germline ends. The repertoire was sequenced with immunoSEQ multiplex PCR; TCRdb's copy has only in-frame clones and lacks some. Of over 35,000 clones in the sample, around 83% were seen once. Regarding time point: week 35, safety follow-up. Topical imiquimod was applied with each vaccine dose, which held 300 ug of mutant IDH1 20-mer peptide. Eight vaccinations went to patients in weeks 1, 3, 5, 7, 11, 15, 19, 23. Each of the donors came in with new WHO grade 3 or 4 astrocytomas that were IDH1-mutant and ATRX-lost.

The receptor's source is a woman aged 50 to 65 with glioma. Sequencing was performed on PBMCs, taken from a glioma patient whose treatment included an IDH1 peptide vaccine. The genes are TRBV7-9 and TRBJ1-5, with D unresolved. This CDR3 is CASSLGDQPQHF. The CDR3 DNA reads TGTGCCAGCAGCTTAGGTGATCAGCCCCAGCATTTT.